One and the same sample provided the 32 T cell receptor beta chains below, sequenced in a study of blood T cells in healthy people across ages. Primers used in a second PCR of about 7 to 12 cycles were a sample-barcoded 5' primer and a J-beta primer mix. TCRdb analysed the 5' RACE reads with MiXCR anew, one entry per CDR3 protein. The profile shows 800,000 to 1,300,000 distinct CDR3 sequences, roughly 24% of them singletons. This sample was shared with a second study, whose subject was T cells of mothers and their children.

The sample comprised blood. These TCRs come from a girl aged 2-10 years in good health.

The CDR3 DNA reads as TGTGCCAGCAGTAATCAGCGGGAGCACCCGTATTTT. It is translated as CASSNQREHPYF. The gene calls are TRBV12-3 or TRBV12-4 and TRBJ2-3, with 8 positions matching TRBD2. Trimming at V came to 5 bases and at J to 14 bases, leaving 9 bases not matched to a gene. CDR3 length: 12 residues.

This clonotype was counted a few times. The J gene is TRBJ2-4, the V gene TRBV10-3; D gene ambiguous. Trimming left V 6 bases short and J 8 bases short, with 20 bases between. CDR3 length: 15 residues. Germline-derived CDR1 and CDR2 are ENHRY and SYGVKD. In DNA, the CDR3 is TGTGCCATCAGCCACGAGGTTGGCAGGTTGGACATTCAGTACTTC. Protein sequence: CAISHEVGRLDIQYF.

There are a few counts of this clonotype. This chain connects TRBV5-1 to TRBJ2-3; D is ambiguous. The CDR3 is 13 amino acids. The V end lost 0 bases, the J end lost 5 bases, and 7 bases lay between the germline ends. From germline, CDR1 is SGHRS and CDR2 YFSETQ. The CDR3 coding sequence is TGCGCCAGCAGCTTGGCCCCTGAAGATACGCAGTATTTT. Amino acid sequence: CASSLAPEDTQYF. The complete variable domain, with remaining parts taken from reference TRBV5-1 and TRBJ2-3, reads KAGVTQTPRYLIKTRGQQVTLSCSPISGHRSVSWYQQTPGQGLQFLFEYFSETQRNKGNFPGRFSGRQFSNSRSEMNVSTLELGDSALYLCASSLAPEDTQYFGPGTRLTVL.

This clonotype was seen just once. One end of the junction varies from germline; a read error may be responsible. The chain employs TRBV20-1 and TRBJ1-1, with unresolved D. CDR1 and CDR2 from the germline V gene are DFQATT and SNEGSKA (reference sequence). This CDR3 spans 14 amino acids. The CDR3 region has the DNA TGCAGTGCTATCCAGGAGCCCCAAAACACTGAAACTTTCTTT. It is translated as CSAIQEPQNTETFF.

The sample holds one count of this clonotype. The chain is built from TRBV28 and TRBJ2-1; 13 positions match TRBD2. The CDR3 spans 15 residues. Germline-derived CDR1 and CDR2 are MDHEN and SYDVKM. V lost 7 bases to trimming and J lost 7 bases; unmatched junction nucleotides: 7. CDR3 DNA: TGTGCCAGCACCTCTGGGACTAGCGGGACAAATGAGCAGTTCTTC. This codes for CASTSGTSGTNEQFF.

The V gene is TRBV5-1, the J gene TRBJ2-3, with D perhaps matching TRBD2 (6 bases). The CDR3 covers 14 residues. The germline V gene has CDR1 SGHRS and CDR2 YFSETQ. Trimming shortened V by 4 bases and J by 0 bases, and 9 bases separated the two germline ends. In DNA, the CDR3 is TGCGCCAGCAGCCCGGGGGAAAGCACAGATACGCAGTATTTT. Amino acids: CASSPGESTDTQYF.

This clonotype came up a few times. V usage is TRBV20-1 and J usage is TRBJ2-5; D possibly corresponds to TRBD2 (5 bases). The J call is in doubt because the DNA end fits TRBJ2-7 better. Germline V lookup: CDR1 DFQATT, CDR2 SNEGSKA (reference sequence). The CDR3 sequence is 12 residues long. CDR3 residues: CSASGGSYEQYF. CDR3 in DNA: TGCAGTGCTAGTGGAGGAAGCTACGAGCAGTACTTC.

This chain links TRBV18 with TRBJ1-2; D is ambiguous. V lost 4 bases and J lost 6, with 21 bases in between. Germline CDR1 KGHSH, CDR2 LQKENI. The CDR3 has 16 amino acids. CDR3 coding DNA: TGTGCCAGCTCACTTGCCACGGGGTGGATCGGAGATGGCTACACCTTC. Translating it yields CASSLATGWIGDGYTF. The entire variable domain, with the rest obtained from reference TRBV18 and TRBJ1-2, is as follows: NAGVMQNPRHLVRRRGQEARLRCSPMKGHSHVYWYRQLPEEGLKFMVYLQKENIIDESGMPKERFSAEFPKEGPSILRIQQVVRGDSAAYFCASSLATGWIGDGYTFGSGTRLTVV.

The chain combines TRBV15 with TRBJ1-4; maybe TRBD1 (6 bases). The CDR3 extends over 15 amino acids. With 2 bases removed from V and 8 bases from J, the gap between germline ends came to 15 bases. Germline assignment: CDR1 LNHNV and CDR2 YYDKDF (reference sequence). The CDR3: CATSRLPGVEEKLFF. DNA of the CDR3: TGTGCCACCAGCAGATTACCAGGGGTGGAAGAAAAACTGTTTTTT.

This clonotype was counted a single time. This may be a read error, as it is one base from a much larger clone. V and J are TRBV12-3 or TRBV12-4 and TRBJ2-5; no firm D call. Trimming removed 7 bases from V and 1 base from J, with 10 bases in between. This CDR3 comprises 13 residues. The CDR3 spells CASNQGIQETQYF. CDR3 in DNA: TGTGCCAGCAACCAAGGGATCCAAGAGACCCAGTACTTC.

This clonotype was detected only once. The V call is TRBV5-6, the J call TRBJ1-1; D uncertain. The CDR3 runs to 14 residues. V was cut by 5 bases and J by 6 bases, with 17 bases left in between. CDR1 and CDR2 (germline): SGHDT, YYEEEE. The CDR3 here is CASRVILGSPEAFF. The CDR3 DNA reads TGTGCCAGCAGAGTAATTCTGGGGAGCCCTGAAGCTTTCTTT.

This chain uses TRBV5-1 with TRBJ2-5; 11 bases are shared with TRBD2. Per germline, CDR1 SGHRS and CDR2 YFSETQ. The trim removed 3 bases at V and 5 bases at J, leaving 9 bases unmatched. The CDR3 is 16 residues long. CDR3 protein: CASSSLMTSGDETQYF. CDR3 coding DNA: TGCGCCAGCAGCTCGCTAATGACTAGCGGGGATGAGACCCAGTACTTC.

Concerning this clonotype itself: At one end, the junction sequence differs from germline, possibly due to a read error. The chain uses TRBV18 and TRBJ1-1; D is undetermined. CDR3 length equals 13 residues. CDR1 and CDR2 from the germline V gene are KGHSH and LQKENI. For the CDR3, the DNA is TGTGCCGGCTCACCATCGCGCGACACTGAAGCTTTCTTT. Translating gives CAGSPSRDTEAFF.

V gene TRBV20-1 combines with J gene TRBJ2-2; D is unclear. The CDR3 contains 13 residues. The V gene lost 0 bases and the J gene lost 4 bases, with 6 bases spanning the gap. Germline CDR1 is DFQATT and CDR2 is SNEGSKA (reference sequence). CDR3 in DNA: TGCAGTGCTAGAGATCAATCCACCGGGGAGCTGTTTTTT. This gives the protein CSARDQSTGELFF.

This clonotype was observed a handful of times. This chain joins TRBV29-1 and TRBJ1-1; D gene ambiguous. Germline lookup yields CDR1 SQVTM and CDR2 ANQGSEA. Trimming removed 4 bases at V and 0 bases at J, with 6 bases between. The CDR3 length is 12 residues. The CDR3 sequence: CSVVKVNTEAFF. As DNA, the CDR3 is TGCAGCGTTGTTAAAGTGAACACTGAAGCTTTCTTT. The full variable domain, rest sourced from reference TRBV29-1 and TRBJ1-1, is SAVISQKPSRDICQRGTSLTIQCQVDSQVTMMFWYRQQPGQSLTLIATANQGSEATYESGFVIDKFPISRPNLTFSTLTVSNMSPEDSSIYLCSVVKVNTEAFFGQGTRLTVV.

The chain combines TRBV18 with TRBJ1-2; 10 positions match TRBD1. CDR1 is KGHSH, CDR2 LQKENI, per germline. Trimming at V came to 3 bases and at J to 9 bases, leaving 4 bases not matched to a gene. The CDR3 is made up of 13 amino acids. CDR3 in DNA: TGTGCCAGCTCACCGGGACAGGGGTTCAGCTACACCTTC. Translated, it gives CASSPGQGFSYTF.

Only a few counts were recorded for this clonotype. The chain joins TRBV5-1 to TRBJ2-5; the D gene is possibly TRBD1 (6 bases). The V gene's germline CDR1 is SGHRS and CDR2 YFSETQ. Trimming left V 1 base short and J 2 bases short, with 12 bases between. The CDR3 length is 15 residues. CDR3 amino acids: CASSLYRTVQETQYF. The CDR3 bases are TGCGCCAGCAGCTTGTACAGGACAGTACAAGAGACCCAGTACTTC.

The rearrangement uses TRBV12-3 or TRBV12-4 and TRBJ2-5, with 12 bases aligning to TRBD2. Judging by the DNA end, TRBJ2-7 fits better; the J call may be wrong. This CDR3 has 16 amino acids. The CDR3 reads CASSRLAGVGSYEQYF. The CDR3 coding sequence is TGTGCCAGCAGCCGACTAGCGGGGGTAGGTTCCTACGAGCAGTACTTC.

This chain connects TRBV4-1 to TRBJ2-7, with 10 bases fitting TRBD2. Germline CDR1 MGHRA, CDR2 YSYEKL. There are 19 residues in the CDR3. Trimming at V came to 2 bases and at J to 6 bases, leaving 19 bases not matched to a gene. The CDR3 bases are TGCGCCAGCAGCCAAAGCCGACTAGCGGGCCTGGGGTGGGATGGCGAGCAGTACTTC. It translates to CASSQSRLAGLGWDGEQYF.

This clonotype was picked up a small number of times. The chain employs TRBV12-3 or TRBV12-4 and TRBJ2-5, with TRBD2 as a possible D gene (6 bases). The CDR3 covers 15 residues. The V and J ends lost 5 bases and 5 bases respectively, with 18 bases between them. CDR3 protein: CASSIPAGREETQYF. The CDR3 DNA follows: TGTGCCAGCAGTATCCCGGCAGGTCGGGAGGAGACCCAGTACTTC.

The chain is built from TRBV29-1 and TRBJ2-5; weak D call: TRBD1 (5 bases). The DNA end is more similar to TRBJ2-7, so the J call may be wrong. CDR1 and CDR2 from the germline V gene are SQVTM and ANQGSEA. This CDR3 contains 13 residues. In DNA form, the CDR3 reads TGCAGCGTTGAGGGCAGGGTAGTGGACGAGCAGTACTTC. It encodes CSVEGRVVDEQYF.

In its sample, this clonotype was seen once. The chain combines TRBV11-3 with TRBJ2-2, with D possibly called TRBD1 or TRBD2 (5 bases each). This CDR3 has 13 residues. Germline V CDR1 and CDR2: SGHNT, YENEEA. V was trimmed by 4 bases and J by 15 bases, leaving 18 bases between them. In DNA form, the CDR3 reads TGTGCCAGCAGCTCCCGGGACCACCTGAACGTGTTTTTT. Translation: CASSSRDHLNVFF.

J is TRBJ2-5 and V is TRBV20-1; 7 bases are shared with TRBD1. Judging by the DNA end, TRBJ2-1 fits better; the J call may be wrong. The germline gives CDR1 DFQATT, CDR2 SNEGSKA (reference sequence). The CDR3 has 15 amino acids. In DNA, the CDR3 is TGCAGTGCTAGGGAACAGGGGTGGGGAAAGAATGAGCAGTTCTTC. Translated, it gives CSAREQGWGKNEQFF.

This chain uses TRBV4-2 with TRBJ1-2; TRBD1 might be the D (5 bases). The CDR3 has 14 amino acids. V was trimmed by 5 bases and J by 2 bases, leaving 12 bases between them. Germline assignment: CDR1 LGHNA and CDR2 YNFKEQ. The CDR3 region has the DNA TGTGCCAGCAGCGCGGGACTGATGAACTATGGCTACACCTTC. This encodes CASSAGLMNYGYTF.

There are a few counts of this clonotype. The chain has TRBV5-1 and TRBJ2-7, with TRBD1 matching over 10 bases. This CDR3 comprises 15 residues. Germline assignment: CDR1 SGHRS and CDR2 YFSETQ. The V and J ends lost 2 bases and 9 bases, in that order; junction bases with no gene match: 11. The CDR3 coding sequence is TGCGCCAGCAGCTTCCAGGGACAGGGGAAGGTGAGGCAGTACTTC. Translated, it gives CASSFQGQGKVRQYF.

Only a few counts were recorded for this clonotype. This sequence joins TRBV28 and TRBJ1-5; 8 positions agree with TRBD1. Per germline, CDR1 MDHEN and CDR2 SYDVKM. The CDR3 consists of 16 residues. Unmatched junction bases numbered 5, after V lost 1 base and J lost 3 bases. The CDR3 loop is CASSLFQGAPNQPQHF. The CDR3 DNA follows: TGTGCCAGCAGTTTATTCCAGGGGGCCCCCAATCAGCCCCAGCATTTT. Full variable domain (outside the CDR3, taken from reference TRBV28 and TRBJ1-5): DVKVTQSSRYLVKRTGEKVFLECVQDMDHENMFWYRQDPGLGLRLIYFSYDVKMKEKGDIPEGYSVSREKKERFSLILESASTNQTSMYLCASSLFQGAPNQPQHFGDGTRLSIL.

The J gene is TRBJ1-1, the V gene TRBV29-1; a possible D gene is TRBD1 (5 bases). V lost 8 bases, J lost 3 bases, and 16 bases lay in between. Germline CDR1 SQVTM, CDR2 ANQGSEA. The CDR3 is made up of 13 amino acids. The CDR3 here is CSYRGDKDTEAFF. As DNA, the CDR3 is TGCAGCTACCGAGGGGATAAGGACACTGAAGCTTTCTTT.

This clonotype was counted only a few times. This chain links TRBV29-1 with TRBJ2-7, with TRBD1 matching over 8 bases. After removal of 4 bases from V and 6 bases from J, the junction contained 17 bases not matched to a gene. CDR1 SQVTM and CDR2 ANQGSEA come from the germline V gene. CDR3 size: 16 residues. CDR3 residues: CSVGLVETGVFGEQYF. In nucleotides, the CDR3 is TGCAGCGTTGGTCTAGTTGAGACAGGGGTTTTTGGCGAGCAGTACTTC.

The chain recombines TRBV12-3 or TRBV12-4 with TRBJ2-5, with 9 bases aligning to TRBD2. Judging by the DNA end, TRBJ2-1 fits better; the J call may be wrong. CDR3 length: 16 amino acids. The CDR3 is CASSLLGLAYFREQFF. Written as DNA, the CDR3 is TGTGCCAGCAGTTTACTGGGACTAGCCTATTTTCGTGAGCAGTTCTTC.

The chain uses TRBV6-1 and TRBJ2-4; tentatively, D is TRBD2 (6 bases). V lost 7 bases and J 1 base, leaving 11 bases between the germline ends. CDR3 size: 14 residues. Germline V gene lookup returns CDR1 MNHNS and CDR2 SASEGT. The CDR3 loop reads CASKEGSAKNIQYF. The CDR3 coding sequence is TGTGCCAGCAAGGAGGGGTCGGCCAAAAACATTCAGTACTTC.

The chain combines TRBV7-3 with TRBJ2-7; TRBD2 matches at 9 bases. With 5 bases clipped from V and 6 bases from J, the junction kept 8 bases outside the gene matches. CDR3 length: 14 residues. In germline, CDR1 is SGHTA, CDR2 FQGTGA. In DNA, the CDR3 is TGTGCCAGCAGCCCTACGGGACTAGCACGCGAGCAGTACTTC. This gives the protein CASSPTGLAREQYF. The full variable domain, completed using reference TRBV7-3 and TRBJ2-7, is GAGVSQTPSNKVTEKGKYVELRCDPISGHTALYWYRQSLGQGPEFLIYFQGTGAADDSGLPNDRFFAVRPEGSVSTLKIQRTERGDSAVYLCASSPTGLAREQYFGPGTRLTVT.

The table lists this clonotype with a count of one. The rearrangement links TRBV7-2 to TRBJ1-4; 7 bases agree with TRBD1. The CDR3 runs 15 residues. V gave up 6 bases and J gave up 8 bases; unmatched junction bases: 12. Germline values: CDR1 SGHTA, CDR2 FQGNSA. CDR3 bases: TGTGCCAGCAGTTTAACAGGGGAGCTCGGGGAAAAACTGTTTTTT. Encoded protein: CASSLTGELGEKLFF.